This TCR beta chain is from a study of blood T cell repertoires in COVID-19 (dated by TCRdb to the early 2020s). Study-level background: Collaborator samples came from the United States, Italy and Spain and covered acute and convalescent phases of COVID-19. Nearly every sample came with metadata listing a de-identified subject ID, COVID-19 status, age in years and sex. Where available, HLA class I and class II types were taken from metadata supplied by the sample provider and were not determined by assay-based typing. The samples were drawn from the first 160 participants of the ongoing ImmuneRACE study and from 950 to 1,500 subjects provided by 6 global collaborators. The material from the prospective study consisted of cDNA or gDNA derived from T cells, B-cell-depleted T cells, or PBMCs. A freely available public database, intended as a resource for researchers studying the immune response to SARS-CoV-2, is where the repertoires were released. Subjects who had been exposed to COVID-19, were actively infected with it, or had recovered from it provided the deeply sampled blood TCRbeta repertoires that made up the dataset. Broad study findings and their caveats: The amount of clinical and demographic metadata varied by source and participant and was provided uncurated.

The germline V gene encodes CDR1 MDHEN and CDR2 SYDVKM. Trimming costs V 5 bases and J 3 bases, and their ends lie 13 bases apart. Reading from cysteine to phenylalanine, the CDR3 counts 15 amino acids. Left in the record is the CDR3 DNA by itself, 45 bases read in frame from the first base. Collaborating institutions collected whole blood in K2EDTA tubes following their own protocols. For TCRbeta analysis, collaborators shipped samples in one of three forms: frozen whole blood, isolated PBMCs, or DNA extracted from either of those sample types. In the case of this clone: It has no known antigen specificity. Base qualities were left out, and no much larger clone turns up one base away.

TCRbeta CDR3 regions were amplified from genomic DNA using the immunoSEQ Assay, a bias-controlled multiplex PCR. The published analysis was carried out like this. Within the assay, amplification of reference gene primers was used to estimate how many nucleated cells each sample contained. To quantify the absolute abundance of each unique TCRbeta CDR3 rearrangement, sequence reads were collapsed and filtered. For each sample, productive Simpson clonality was calculated by taking the square root of Simpson's diversity index across productive rearrangements. TCRdb holds this immuneACCESS table with in-frame rearrangements only. Some clones are missing; in checked studies, unresolved V genes explain under half, and the rest has no known cause. V and J calls and clone size are given by that table; D and trimming were obtained from the DNA. Present in this sample are roughly 60,000 clones, around 87% of which were seen just once. The biggest ten clones account for roughly 1% of the sample.

Sequenced: peripheral blood. The chain is assembled from TRBV28 and TRBJ1-4; the D gene is perhaps TRBD1, from 6 matching bases. This clonotype originated in a man between 65 and 85 years old with acute or convalescent COVID-19. The CDR3 region has the sequence CASSTTGIANEKLFF. The DNA reads TGTGCCAGCAGTACTACAGGGATTGCTAATGAAAAACTGTTTTTT.